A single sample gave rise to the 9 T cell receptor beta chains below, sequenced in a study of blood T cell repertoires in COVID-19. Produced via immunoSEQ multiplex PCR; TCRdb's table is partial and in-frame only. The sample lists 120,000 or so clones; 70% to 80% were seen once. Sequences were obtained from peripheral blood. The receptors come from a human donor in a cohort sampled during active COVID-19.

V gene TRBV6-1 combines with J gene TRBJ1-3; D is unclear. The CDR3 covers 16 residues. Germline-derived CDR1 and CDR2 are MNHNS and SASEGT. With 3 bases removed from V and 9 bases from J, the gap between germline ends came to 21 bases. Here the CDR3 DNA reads TGTGCCAGCAGTGACATTGCAGGAACCGTGGATGGCACCATATATTTT. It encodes CASSDIAGTVDGTIYF.

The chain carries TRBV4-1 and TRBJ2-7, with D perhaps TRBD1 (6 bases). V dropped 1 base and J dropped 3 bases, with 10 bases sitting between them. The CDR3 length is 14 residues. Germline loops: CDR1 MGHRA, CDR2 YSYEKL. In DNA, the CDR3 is TGCGCCAGCAGCCAAGGACAGGATTACTACGAGCAGTACTTC. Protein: CASSQGQDYYEQYF.

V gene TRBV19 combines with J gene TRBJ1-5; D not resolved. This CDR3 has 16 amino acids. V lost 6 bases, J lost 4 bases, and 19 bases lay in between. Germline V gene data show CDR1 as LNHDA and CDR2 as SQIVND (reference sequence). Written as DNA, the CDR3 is TGTGCCAGTAGCCCCTTTCGCCCCGAGTTAAATCAGCCCCAGCATTTT. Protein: CASSPFRPELNQPQHF.

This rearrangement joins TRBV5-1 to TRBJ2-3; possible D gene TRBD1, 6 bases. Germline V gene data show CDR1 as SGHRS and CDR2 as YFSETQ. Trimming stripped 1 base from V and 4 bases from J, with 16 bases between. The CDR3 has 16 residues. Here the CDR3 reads CASSLSSGVLADTQYF. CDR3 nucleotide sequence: TGCGCCAGCAGCTTGTCTTCAGGGGTTCTCGCAGATACGCAGTATTTT.

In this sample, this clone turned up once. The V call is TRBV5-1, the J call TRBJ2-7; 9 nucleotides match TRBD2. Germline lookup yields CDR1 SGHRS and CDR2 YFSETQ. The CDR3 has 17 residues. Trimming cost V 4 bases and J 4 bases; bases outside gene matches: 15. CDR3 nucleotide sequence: TGCGCCAGCAGCGGGGACAGAGTAGCGGGAGAGTTTTACGAGCAGTACTTC. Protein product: CASSGDRVAGEFYEQYF. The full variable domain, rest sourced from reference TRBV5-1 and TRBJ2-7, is KAGVTQTPRYLIKTRGQQVTLSCSPISGHRSVSWYQQTPGQGLQFLFEYFSETQRNKGNFPGRFSGRQFSNSRSEMNVSTLELGDSALYLCASSGDRVAGEFYEQYFGPGTRLTVT.

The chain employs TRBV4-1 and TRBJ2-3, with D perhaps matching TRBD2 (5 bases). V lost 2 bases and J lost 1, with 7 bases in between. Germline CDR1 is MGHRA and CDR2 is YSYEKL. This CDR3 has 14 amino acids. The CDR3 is CASSQRSGTDTQYF. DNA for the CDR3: TGCGCCAGCAGCCAACGTAGCGGCACAGATACGCAGTATTTT.

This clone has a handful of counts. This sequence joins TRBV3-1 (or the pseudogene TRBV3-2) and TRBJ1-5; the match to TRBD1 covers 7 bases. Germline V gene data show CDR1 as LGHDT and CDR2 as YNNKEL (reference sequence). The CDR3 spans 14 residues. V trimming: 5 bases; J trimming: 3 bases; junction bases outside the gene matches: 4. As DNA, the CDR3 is TGTGCCAGCAGCGCCGGGACAGACAATCAGCCCCAGCATTTT. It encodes CASSAGTDNQPQHF.

The CDR3 sequence: CAIKGELTGFPEQYF. CDR3 nucleotides: TGTGCCATCAAAGGGGAACTAACCGGTTTTCCCGAGCAGTACTTC. This sequence joins TRBV6-5 and TRBJ2-7; perhaps TRBD1 as D (5 bases). The CDR3 contains 15 residues. The V end was cut by 10 bases, the J end by 6 bases, with 25 bases between. CDR1 and CDR2 (germline): MNHEY, SVGAGI.

Here the CDR3 reads CASRETPATSGGRGTQYF. The CDR3 coding sequence is TGTGCCAGCAGGGAAACACCAGCCACAAGCGGGGGGAGAGGGACCCAGTACTTC. V and J are TRBV2 and TRBJ2-5; 9 nucleotides agree with TRBD2. The CDR3 contains 18 residues. Germline values: CDR1 SNHLY, CDR2 FYNNEI. J gave up 7 bases and V 6 bases, and 21 bases lay outside the gene matches.